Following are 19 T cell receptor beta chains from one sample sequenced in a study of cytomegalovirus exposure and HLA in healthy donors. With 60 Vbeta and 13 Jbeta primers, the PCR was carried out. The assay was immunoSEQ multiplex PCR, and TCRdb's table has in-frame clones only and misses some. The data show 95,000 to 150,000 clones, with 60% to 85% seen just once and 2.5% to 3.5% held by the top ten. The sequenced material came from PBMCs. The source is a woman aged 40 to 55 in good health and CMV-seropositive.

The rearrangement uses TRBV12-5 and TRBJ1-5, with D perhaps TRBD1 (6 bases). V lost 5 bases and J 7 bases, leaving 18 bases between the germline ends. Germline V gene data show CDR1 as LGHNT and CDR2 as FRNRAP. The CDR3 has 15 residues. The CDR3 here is CASGLGTRGSQPQHF. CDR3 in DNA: TGTGCTAGTGGTCTCGGGACAAGAGGGTCCCAGCCCCAGCATTTT.

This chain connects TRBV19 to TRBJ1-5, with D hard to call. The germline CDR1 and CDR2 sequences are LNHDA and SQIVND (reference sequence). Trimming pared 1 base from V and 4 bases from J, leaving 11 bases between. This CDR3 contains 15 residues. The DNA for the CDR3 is TGTGCCAGTAGTATAGGGGCAACAGAAAATCAGCCCCAGCATTTT. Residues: CASSIGATENQPQHF.

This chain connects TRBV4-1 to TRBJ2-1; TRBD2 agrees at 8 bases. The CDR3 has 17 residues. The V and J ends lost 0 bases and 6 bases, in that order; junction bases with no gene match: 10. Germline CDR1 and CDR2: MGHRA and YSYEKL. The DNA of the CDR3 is TGCGCCAGCAGCCAAGATCGGTCCAGCGGGAGAGGCAATGAGCAGTTCTTC. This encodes CASSQDRSSGRGNEQFF.

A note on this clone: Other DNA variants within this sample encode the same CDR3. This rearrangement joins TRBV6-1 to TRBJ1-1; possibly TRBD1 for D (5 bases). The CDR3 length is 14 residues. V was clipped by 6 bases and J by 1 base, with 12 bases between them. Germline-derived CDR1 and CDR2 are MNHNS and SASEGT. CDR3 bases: TGTGCCAGCAGCTTTGGACAAAGGAACACTGAAGCTTTCTTT. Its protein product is CASSFGQRNTEAFF.

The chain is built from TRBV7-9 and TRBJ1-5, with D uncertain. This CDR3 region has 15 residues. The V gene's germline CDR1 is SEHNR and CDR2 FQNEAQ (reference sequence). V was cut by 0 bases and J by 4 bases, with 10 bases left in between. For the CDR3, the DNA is TGTGCCAGCAGCTTAGCGGCTGACAAGAATCAGCCCCAGCATTTT. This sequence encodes CASSLAADKNQPQHF.

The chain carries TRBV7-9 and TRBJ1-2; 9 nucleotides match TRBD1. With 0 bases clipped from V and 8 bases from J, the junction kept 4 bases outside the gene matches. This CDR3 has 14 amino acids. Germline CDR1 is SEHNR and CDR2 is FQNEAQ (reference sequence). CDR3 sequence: CASSLALGQGGYTF. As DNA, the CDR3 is TGTGCCAGCAGCTTAGCGTTGGGACAGGGAGGCTACACCTTC.

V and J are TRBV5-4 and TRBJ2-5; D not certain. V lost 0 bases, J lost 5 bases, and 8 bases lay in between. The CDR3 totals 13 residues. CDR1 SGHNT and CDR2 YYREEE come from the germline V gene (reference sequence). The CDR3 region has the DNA TGTGCCAGCAGCTTGGACCACGGGGAGACCCAGTACTTC. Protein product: CASSLDHGETQYF.

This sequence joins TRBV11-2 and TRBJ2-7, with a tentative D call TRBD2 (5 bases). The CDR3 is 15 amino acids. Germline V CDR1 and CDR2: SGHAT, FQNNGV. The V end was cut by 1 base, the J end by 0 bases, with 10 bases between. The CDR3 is CASSLVGGSSYEQYF. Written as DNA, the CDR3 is TGTGCCAGCAGCTTAGTGGGCGGGTCCTCCTACGAGCAGTACTTC.

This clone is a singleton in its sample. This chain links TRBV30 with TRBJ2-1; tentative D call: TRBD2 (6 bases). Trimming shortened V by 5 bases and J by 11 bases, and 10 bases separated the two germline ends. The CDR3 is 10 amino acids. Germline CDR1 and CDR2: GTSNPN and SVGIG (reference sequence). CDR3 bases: TGTGCCTGGGGCGGGGTGAAGCAGTTCTTC. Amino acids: CAWGGVKQFF.

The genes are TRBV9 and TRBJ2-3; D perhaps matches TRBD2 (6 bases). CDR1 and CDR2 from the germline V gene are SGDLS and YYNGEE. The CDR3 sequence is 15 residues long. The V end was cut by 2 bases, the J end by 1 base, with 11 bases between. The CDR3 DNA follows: TGTGCCAGCAGCGTGTCGGCGGGACGCACAGATACGCAGTATTTT. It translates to CASSVSAGRTDTQYF.

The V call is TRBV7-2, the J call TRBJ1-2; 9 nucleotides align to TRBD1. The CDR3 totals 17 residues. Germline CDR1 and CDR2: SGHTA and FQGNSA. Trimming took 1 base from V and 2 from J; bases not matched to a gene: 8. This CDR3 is CASSLGGTGIRNYGYTF. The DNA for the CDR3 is TGTGCCAGCAGCTTAGGCGGGACAGGGATTAGAAACTATGGCTACACCTTC.

The CDR3 loop reads CASRVSGTGYGYTF. DNA of the CDR3: TGTGCCAGCAGAGTAAGCGGGACAGGGTACGGCTACACCTTC. This chain uses TRBV6-1 with TRBJ1-2, with TRBD1 matching 9 bases. CDR1 and CDR2 from the germline V gene are MNHNS and SASEGT. This CDR3 comprises 14 residues. V lost 6 bases, J lost 8 bases, and 10 bases stayed unmatched.

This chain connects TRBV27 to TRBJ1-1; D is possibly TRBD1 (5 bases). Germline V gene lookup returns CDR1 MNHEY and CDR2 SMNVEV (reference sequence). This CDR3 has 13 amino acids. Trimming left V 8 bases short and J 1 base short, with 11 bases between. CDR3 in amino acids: CASQGAGNTEAFF. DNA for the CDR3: TGTGCCAGCCAAGGGGCCGGGAACACTGAAGCTTTCTTT.

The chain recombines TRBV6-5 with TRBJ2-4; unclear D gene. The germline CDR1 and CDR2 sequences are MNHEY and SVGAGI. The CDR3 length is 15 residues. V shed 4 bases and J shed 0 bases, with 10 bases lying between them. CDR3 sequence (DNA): TGTGCCAGCAGTTCCGGCGGATTAGCCAAAAACATTCAGTACTTC. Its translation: CASSSGGLAKNIQYF.

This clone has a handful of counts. The CDR3 protein is CASSLGGNTIYF. The CDR3 DNA reads as TGTGCCAGCAGCCTCGGGGGAAACACCATATATTTT. This chain connects TRBV5-6 to TRBJ1-3; D is uncertain. Germline CDR1 reads SGHDT; CDR2 reads YYEEEE. V lost 4 bases to trimming and J lost 4 bases, with 6 bases between them. This CDR3 is built from 12 residues.

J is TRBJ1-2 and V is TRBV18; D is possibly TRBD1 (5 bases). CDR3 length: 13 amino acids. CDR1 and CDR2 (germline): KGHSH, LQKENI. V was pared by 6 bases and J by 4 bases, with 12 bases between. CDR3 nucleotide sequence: TGTGCCAGCTCCCTCGGACAAATCTATGGCTACACCTTC. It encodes CASSLGQIYGYTF.

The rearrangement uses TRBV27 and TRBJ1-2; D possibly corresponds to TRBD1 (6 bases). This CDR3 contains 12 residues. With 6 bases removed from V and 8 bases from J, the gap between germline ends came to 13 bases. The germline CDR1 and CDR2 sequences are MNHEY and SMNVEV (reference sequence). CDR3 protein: CASRLRGGGYTF. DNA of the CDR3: TGTGCCAGCAGGCTTCGAGGGGGAGGCTACACCTTC.

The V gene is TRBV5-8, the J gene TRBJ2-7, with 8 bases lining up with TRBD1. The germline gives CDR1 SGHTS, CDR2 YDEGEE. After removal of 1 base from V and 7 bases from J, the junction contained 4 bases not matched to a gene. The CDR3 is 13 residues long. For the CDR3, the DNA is TGTGCCAGCAGCTTGCGAGACAGGGGAGAGCAGTACTTC. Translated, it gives CASSLRDRGEQYF.

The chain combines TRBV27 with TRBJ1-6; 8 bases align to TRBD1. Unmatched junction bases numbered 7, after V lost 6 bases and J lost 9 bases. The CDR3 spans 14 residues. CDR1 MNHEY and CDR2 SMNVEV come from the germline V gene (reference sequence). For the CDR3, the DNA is TGTGCCAGCAGGAAACAGGGGGTGGGTTCACCCCTCCACTTT. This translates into CASRKQGVGSPLHF.